One T cell receptor beta chain is described in this entry. The data were obtained in a study of blood T cell repertoires in COVID-19. The wider study: Sites across the United States, Italy and Spain contributed samples from acute and convalescent COVID-19. PBMCs, B-cell-depleted T cells, or T cells provided the cDNA or gDNA that made up the material.

The CDR3 loop spans 20 amino acids. V lost 0 bases, J lost 5 bases, and 16 bases stayed unmatched. CDR1 and CDR2 from the germline V gene are SGHNT and YYREEE (reference sequence). In the original processing: For nucleated cells, counts were estimated from reference gene primer amplification. The data were produced by immunoSEQ multiplex PCR, yet TCRdb's version contains in-frame clones alone and is incomplete. V and J calls plus clone size are reproduced from that table; the DNA served to infer D and trimming. The sample has about 280,000 clones, roughly 85% seen once. Sample: peripheral blood. This receptor was taken from a woman aged 45-60 years who had recovered from COVID-19. This chain joins TRBV5-4 and TRBJ2-1, with 11 positions matching TRBD2. CDR3 DNA: TGTGCCAGCAGCTTGGGAATTTTTTATACTAGCGGGAGATCAGACAATGAGCAGTTCTTC. This encodes CASSLGIFYTSGRSDNEQFF.